This passage covers 9 T cell receptor beta chains from one sample sequenced in a study of blood T cell repertoires in COVID-19. TCRdb keeps only in-frame clones here, not all; method: immunoSEQ multiplex PCR. The table has about 300,000 clones, approximately 89% seen once. The sequenced sample consisted of peripheral blood. These receptors were collected from a woman aged 30 to 39 with COVID-19, enrolled during active disease.

The chain couples TRBV30 to TRBJ1-4; 9 bases match TRBD1. Germline lookup yields CDR1 GTSNPN and CDR2 SVGIG (reference sequence). Germline trimming cut 0 bases from V and 4 bases from J; bases unmatched to any gene: 6. CDR3 length: 16 amino acids. CDR3 DNA: TGTGCCTGGAGTGTGGAATCGACAGGGGGTAATGAAAAACTGTTTTTT. Its translation: CAWSVESTGGNEKLFF.

V gene TRBV1 combines with J gene TRBJ1-5. TRBV1 is a pseudogene segment. This CDR3 is 13 amino acids long. CDR3 protein: CTSSQERDQPQHF. For the CDR3, the DNA is TGCACCAGCAGCCAAGAACGGGATCAGCCCCAGCATTTT.

This clone has only one observation. The V and J genes are TRBV18 and TRBJ2-6, with D perhaps TRBD2 (7 bases). Trimming pared 3 bases from V and 1 base from J, leaving 16 bases between. This CDR3 comprises 18 residues. Germline V lookup: CDR1 KGHSH, CDR2 LQKENI. The CDR3 DNA follows: TGTGCCAGCTCACCCATCGGGGGGCGAGGGTCTGGGGCCAACGTCCTGACTTTC. This gives the protein CASSPIGGRGSGANVLTF.

This chain uses TRBV19 with TRBJ2-1; 9 bases line up with TRBD1. Germline CDR1 and CDR2: LNHDA and SQIVND (reference sequence). After removal of 8 bases from V and 8 bases from J, the junction contained 13 bases not matched to a gene. The CDR3 totals 15 residues. CDR3 nucleotide sequence: TGTGCCAGTCAGAAGGTGGGACAGGGTTTCGATGAGCAGTTCTTC. It translates to CASQKVGQGFDEQFF. Full variable domain (rest looked up from reference TRBV19 and TRBJ2-1): DGGITQSPKYLFRKEGQNVTLSCEQNLNHDAMYWYRQDPGQGLRLIYYSQIVNDFQKGDIAEGYSVSREKKESFPLTVTSAQKNPTAFYLCASQKVGQGFDEQFFGPGTRLTVL.

The rearrangement links TRBV4-1 to TRBJ2-7; TRBD2 aligns across 9 bases. The CDR3 has 15 residues. V was clipped by 0 bases and J by 5 bases; unmatched bases: 5. Germline V gene lookup returns CDR1 MGHRA and CDR2 YSYEKL. CDR3 protein: CASSQDELAGNEQYF. In nucleotides, the CDR3 is TGCGCCAGCAGCCAAGATGAGCTAGCGGGAAACGAGCAGTACTTC.

CDR3 amino acids: CASSVQQGSNSPLHF. The DNA for the CDR3 is TGTGCCAGTAGTGTCCAACAGGGATCGAATTCACCCCTCCACTTT. The V call is TRBV19, the J call TRBJ1-6; TRBD1 might be the D (6 bases). Trimming left V 5 bases short and J 7 bases short, with 15 bases between. CDR1 and CDR2 from the germline V gene are LNHDA and SQIVND (reference sequence). The CDR3 spans 15 residues.

CDR3 residues: CASSQSRQGPQETQYF. The CDR3 DNA is TGCGCCAGCAGCCAGTCGAGGCAGGGGCCCCAAGAGACCCAGTACTTC. The rearrangement uses TRBV5-1 and TRBJ2-5, with D perhaps matching TRBD1 (6 bases). The CDR3 is 16 residues long. Per the germline V gene, CDR1 is SGHRS and CDR2 is YFSETQ. Between the trimmed V and J ends, which lost 4 bases and 1 base, there was a span of 17 bases.

V gene TRBV11-1 combines with J gene TRBJ2-7; 7 bases align to TRBD1. From germline, CDR1 is SGHAT and CDR2 FQDESV (reference sequence). V gave up 7 bases and J gave up 3 bases; unmatched junction bases: 6. The CDR3 has 13 amino acids. The CDR3 loop reads CASTGRQGYEQYF. In DNA, the CDR3 is TGTGCCAGCACCGGTCGACAGGGCTACGAGCAGTACTTC.

V usage is TRBV6-2 or TRBV6-3 and J usage is TRBJ2-6; TRBD1 might be the D (6 bases). The CDR3 runs to 16 residues. The germline CDR1 and CDR2 sequences are MNHEY and SVGEGT. V was clipped by 6 bases and J by 0 bases, with 12 bases between them. This chain's CDR3 is CASSKQGLSGANVLTF. CDR3 bases: TGTGCCAGCAGCAAACAGGGTCTCTCTGGGGCCAACGTCCTGACTTTC.